This T cell receptor (beta chain) was documented in a study of vaccination and CD4 T cells after COVID-19. On the study more broadly: Blood was drawn a median around 66 days post second dose, range 14 to 241. Stimulation used overlapping spike peptides from SARS-CoV-2, HCoV-NL63, HCoV-OC43 and HCoV-229E. Overall study results and limits: The median number of SARS-CoV-2-reactive clonotypes increased from 21 to 38, a change that did not reach significance.

The Oncomine TCR Beta short-read assay was what sequenced the DNA obtained from cultured CD4+ T cells. TCRdb itself ran the PCR reads through MiXCR, one entry per CDR3 protein. This sample has roughly 23,000 distinct CDR3 sequences; roughly two thirds occur once, and the top ten carry 20% to 25%. Comments on this clonotype: The antigen is unknown.

The CDR3 spans 14 residues. V shed 6 bases and J shed 4 bases, with 14 bases lying between them. CDR1 SGHVS and CDR2 FQNEAQ come from the germline V gene. Treatment noted: approximately nine-day PBMC culture with coronavirus spike peptide pools or control peptides (ViraFEST assay). Under the ViraFEST approach, antigen-specific T cells were expanded with peptide pools and TCRs subsequently sequenced. This material consisted of CD4+ T cells from blood, cultured in vitro, taken after SARS-CoV-2 vaccination. The receptor was isolated from a human donor who received a COVID-19 vaccine. J is TRBJ2-3 and V is TRBV7-8, with TRBD2 as a possible D gene (6 bases). CDR3 sequence reads: CASSSLRGSDTQYF. CDR3 DNA: TGTGCCAGCAGTTCTCTGCGGGGCTCAGATACGCAGTATTTT.